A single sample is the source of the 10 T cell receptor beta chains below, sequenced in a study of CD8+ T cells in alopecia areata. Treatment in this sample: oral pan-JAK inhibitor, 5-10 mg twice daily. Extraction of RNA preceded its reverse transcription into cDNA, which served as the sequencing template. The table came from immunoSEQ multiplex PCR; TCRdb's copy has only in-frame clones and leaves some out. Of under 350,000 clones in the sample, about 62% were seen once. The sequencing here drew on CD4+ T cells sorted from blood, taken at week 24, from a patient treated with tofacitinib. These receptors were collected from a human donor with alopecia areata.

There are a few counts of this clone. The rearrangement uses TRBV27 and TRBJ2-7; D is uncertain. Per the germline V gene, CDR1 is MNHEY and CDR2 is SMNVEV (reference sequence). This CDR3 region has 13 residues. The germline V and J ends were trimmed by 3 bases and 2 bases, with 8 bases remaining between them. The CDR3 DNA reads TGTGCCAGCAGTTTTAGGAGAACCTACGAGCAGTACTTC. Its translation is CASSFRRTYEQYF.

In DNA form, the CDR3 reads TGTGCCAGCAGTTTTAAGGCAGAAAGTGTAGCAAATCAGCCCCAGCATTTT. Translation gives CASSFKAESVANQPQHF. The chain joins TRBV27 to TRBJ1-5; D gene uncertain. V was shortened by 3 bases and J by 4 bases, with 19 bases between the two germline ends. The CDR3 has 17 residues. In germline, CDR1 is MNHEY, CDR2 SMNVEV (reference sequence).

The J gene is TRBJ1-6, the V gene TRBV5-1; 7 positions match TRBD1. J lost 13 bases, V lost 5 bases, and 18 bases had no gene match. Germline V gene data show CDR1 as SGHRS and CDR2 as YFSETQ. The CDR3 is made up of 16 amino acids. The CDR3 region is CASSSSSGTDLRPLHF. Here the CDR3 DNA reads TGCGCCAGCAGTTCCAGTAGCGGGACAGACCTTCGGCCCCTCCACTTT.

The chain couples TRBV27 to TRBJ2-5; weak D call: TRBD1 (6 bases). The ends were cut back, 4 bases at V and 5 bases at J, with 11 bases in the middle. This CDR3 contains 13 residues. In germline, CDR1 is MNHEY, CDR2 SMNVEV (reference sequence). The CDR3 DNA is TGTGCCAGCAGTTCAGGGGTGGGGGAGACCCAGTACTTC. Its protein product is CASSSGVGETQYF.

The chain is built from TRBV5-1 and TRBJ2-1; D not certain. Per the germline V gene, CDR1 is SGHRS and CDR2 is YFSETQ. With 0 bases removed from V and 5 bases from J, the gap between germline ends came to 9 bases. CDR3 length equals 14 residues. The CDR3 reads CASSLEARNNEQFF. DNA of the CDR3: TGCGCCAGCAGCTTGGAGGCCAGGAACAATGAGCAGTTCTTC.

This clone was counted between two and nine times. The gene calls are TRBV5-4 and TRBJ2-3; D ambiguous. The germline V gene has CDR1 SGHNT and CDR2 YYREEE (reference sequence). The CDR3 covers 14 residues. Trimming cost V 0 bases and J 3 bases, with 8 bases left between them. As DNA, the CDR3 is TGTGCCAGCAGCTTGGTAGGACCGACAGATACGCAGTATTTT. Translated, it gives CASSLVGPTDTQYF.

The CDR3: CASRGRTGDFLNEQFF. CDR3 coding DNA: TGTGCCAGCAGGGGTAGAACAGGGGATTTCCTCAATGAGCAGTTCTTC. The chain carries TRBV28 and TRBJ2-1, with 7 bases identical to TRBD1. This CDR3 region has 16 residues. Germline CDR1 is MDHEN and CDR2 is SYDVKM. V shed 6 bases, J shed 6 bases, and the junction held 14 bases outside the gene matches.

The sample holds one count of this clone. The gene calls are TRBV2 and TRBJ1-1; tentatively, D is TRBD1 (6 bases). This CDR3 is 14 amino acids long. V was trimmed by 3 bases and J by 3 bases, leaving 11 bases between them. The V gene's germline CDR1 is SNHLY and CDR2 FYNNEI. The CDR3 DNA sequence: TGTGCCAGCAGTGATGGGGGGCTGGACACTGAAGCTTTCTTT. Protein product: CASSDGGLDTEAFF.

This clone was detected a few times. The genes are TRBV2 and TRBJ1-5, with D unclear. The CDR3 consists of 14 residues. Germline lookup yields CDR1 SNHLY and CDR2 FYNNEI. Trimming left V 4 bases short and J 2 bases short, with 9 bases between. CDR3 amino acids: CASSGGNGNQPQHF. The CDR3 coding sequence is TGTGCCAGCAGTGGGGGAAATGGCAATCAGCCCCAGCATTTT.

CDR3 amino acids: CASSVAGPRGETQYF. CDR3 DNA sequence: TGTGCCAGCAGCGTGGCGGGGCCCAGGGGAGAGACCCAGTACTTC. The chain joins TRBV2 to TRBJ2-5; TRBD1 or TRBD2 may be the D gene (6 bases each). CDR3 length: 15 residues. Looked up from germline, CDR1 is SNHLY and CDR2 is FYNNEI. The germline V and J ends were trimmed by 6 bases and 4 bases, with 18 bases remaining between them.